One sample yielded the 21 T cell receptor beta chains listed below, sequenced in a study of blood T cell repertoires in COVID-19. The data were produced by immunoSEQ multiplex PCR, yet TCRdb's version contains in-frame clones alone and is incomplete. The sample includes approximately 470,000 clones, approximately 83% of them seen just once. The sequencing input was peripheral blood. The receptors shown here come from a human donor in a cohort sampled during active COVID-19.

The chain links TRBV28 to TRBJ1-5; no clear D. Trimming pared 3 bases from V and 0 bases from J, leaving 9 bases between. The CDR3 covers 15 residues. Germline lookup yields CDR1 MDHEN and CDR2 SYDVKM. CDR3 region: CASSFTRSSNQPQHF. CDR3 nucleotide sequence: TGTGCCAGCAGTTTTACTCGGAGTAGCAATCAGCCCCAGCATTTT. Filled out from reference TRBV28 and TRBJ1-5, the complete variable domain reads DVKVTQSSRYLVKRTGEKVFLECVQDMDHENMFWYRQDPGLGLRLIYFSYDVKMKEKGDIPEGYSVSREKKERFSLILESASTNQTSMYLCASSFTRSSNQPQHFGDGTRLSIL.

The chain uses TRBV7-8 and TRBJ2-7; D perhaps matches TRBD2 (6 bases). This CDR3 has 16 amino acids. V dropped 1 base and J dropped 5 bases, with 18 bases sitting between them. CDR1 and CDR2 (germline): SGHVS, FQNEAQ. This CDR3 is CASSLGRTTHSDEQYF. The DNA of the CDR3 is TGTGCCAGCAGCTTAGGACGGACTACCCACTCTGACGAGCAGTACTTC. The full variable domain, in which reference TRBV7-8 and TRBJ2-7 provide the parts outside the CDR3, is GAGVSQSPRYKVAKRGQDVALRCDPISGHVSLFWYQQALGQGPEFLTYFQNEAQLDKSGLPSDRFFAERPEGSVSTLKIQRTQQEDSAVYLCASSLGRTTHSDEQYFGPGTRLTVT.

The chain combines TRBV19 with TRBJ2-1, with D possibly TRBD2 on 5 matching bases. The CDR3 has 14 residues. Germline lookup yields CDR1 LNHDA and CDR2 SQIVND (reference sequence). Trimming removed 7 bases at V and 9 bases at J, with 19 bases between. CDR3 bases: TGTGCCAGTACACGTATGTACGGGGTAGTTGAGCAGTTCTTC. Amino acid sequence: CASTRMYGVVEQFF. The full variable domain, completed using reference TRBV19 and TRBJ2-1, is DGGITQSPKYLFRKEGQNVTLSCEQNLNHDAMYWYRQDPGQGLRLIYYSQIVNDFQKGDIAEGYSVSREKKESFPLTVTSAQKNPTAFYLCASTRMYGVVEQFFGPGTRLTVL.

The chain couples TRBV5-4 to TRBJ2-7; no reliable D call. Germline V gene sequence: CDR1 SGHNT, CDR2 YYREEE (reference sequence). The germline V and J ends were trimmed by 0 bases and 6 bases, with 7 bases remaining between them. This CDR3 has 12 amino acids. CDR3 bases: TGTGCCAGCAGCTTGGAGTGGAGCGAGCAGTACTTC. Amino acid sequence: CASSLEWSEQYF.

The chain employs TRBV25-1 and TRBJ2-7; 10 bases align to TRBD1. This CDR3 is 15 amino acids long. Germline V lookup: CDR1 MGHDK, CDR2 SYGVNS. V was clipped by 8 bases and J by 3 bases; unmatched bases: 10. The CDR3, as DNA: TGTGCCAGCGAGGATCCGGGACAGGGGAGCTACGAGCAGTACTTC. It is translated as CASEDPGQGSYEQYF.

This rearrangement joins TRBV24-1 to TRBJ2-1, with TRBD2 identical over 7 bases. The CDR3 consists of 15 residues. V trimming: 4 bases; J trimming: 1 base; junction bases outside the gene matches: 3. The germline gives CDR1 KGHDR, CDR2 SFDVKD. CDR3 sequence (DNA): TGTGCCACCAGTGACGGGGGGTATTCCTACAATGAGCAGTTCTTC. Protein product: CATSDGGYSYNEQFF.

The J gene is TRBJ2-7, the V gene TRBV14; tentatively, D is TRBD1 (6 bases). Deletions cut 4 bases from V and 4 bases from J, with 14 bases between. This CDR3 has 14 residues. Germline V gene sequence: CDR1 SGHDN, CDR2 FVKESK. The chain's CDR3 is CASSPRQGRYEQYF. In DNA, the CDR3 is TGTGCCAGCAGCCCAAGGCAGGGGCGTTACGAGCAGTACTTC. The full variable domain, rest sourced from reference TRBV14 and TRBJ2-7, is EAGVTQFPSHSVIEKGQTVTLRCDPISGHDNLYWYRRVMGKEIKFLLHFVKESKQDESGMPNNRFLAERTGGTYSTLKVQPAELEDSGVYFCASSPRQGRYEQYFGPGTRLTVT.

This chain joins TRBV27 and TRBJ2-5; tentatively, D is TRBD1 (5 bases). V was clipped by 5 bases and J by 2 bases, with 9 bases between them. The CDR3 has 13 residues. CDR1 is MNHEY, CDR2 SMNVEV, per germline (reference sequence). CDR3 in DNA: TGTGCCAGCAGTCCCAGGGTTCAAGAGACCCAGTACTTC. Its translation is CASSPRVQETQYF.

The chain recombines TRBV3-1 (or the pseudogene TRBV3-2) with TRBJ1-1; D unresolved. Per germline, CDR1 LGHDT and CDR2 YNNKEL (reference sequence). The CDR3 runs to 14 residues. Trimming removed 1 base at V and 7 bases at J, with 13 bases between. CDR3 in amino acids: CASSQATRGLEAFF. The CDR3 DNA reads TGTGCCAGCAGCCAAGCCACACGAGGCCTTGAAGCTTTCTTT.

This clone was recorded only once. This CDR3 reads CASCAGQGNSPLHF. The CDR3 DNA is TGTGCCAGCTGTGCGGGACAGGGAAATTCACCCCTCCACTTT. The V call is TRBV18, the J call TRBJ1-6; 9 bases map to TRBD1. The germline V gene encodes CDR1 KGHSH and CDR2 LQKENI. With 7 bases clipped from V and 7 bases from J, the junction kept 5 bases outside the gene matches. There are 14 residues in the CDR3.

The chain recombines TRBV30 with TRBJ2-7; 14 bases are shared with TRBD2. V shed 1 base and J 7 bases; nucleotides not matched to a gene: 6. In germline, CDR1 is GTSNPN, CDR2 SVGIG (reference sequence). The CDR3 is made up of 15 amino acids. As DNA, the CDR3 is TGTGCCTGGAGTGCGGGACTAGCGGGAGTAGGGGAGCAGTACTTC. Its protein product is CAWSAGLAGVGEQYF.

This chain connects TRBV30 to TRBJ2-3; possible D gene TRBD2, 6 bases. The V and J ends lost 2 bases and 4 bases respectively, with 13 bases between them. There are 14 residues in the CDR3. CDR1 and CDR2 from the germline V gene are GTSNPN and SVGIG (reference sequence). The CDR3 DNA sequence: TGTGCCTGGAGTACGTCGGGGGTCCCAGATACGCAGTATTTT. Residues: CAWSTSGVPDTQYF.

This clone was counted between two and nine times. The chain employs TRBV6-1 and TRBJ2-1; the match to TRBD2 covers 10 bases. V gave up 0 bases and J gave up 10 bases; unmatched junction bases: 12. This CDR3 contains 17 residues. CDR1 MNHNS and CDR2 SASEGT come from the germline V gene. As DNA, the CDR3 is TGTGCCAGCAGTGAAGCCTGGCTAGCGGGGGTCATGAGGGAGCAGTTCTTC. It translates to CASSEAWLAGVMREQFF.

The chain links TRBV5-1 to TRBJ2-7, with 7 nucleotides matching TRBD1. This CDR3 has 14 residues. Per the germline V gene, CDR1 is SGHRS and CDR2 is YFSETQ. With V trimmed by 7 bases and J by 1 base, 8 bases remained unmatched. The CDR3 reads CASGNRQGSYEQYF. The CDR3 bases are TGCGCCAGCGGGAATCGACAGGGTTCCTACGAGCAGTACTTC.

CDR3 residues: CASSSGTSFYNEQFF. CDR3 in DNA: TGTGCCAGCAGCTCCGGGACTAGCTTCTACAATGAGCAGTTCTTC. The chain is built from TRBV11-2 and TRBJ2-1; 9 nucleotides line up with TRBD2. V shed 4 bases and J 3 bases; nucleotides not matched to a gene: 4. Germline V gene data show CDR1 as SGHAT and CDR2 as FQNNGV. The CDR3 is made up of 15 amino acids.

The rearrangement uses TRBV12-3 or TRBV12-4 and TRBJ2-2; maybe TRBD2 (5 bases). The CDR3 spans 13 residues. The germline V and J ends were trimmed by 3 bases and 7 bases, with 9 bases remaining between them. CDR3 in DNA: TGTGCCAGCAGTTTCAGAGGGTACGGGGAGCTGTTTTTT. Its protein is CASSFRGYGELFF.

The chain has TRBV7-2 and TRBJ2-7; a weak D match, TRBD2 (5 bases). Per the germline V gene, CDR1 is SGHTA and CDR2 is FQGNSA. CDR3 length equals 12 residues. The V and J ends lost 4 bases and 3 bases respectively, with 7 bases between them. CDR3 DNA: TGTGCCAGCAGCTCAGAGGGCTACGAGCAGTACTTC. The encoded protein is CASSSEGYEQYF.

In DNA form, the CDR3 reads TGTGCCAGCAGTCCTAGCCTTTTCAACAATGAGCAGTTCTTC. It translates to CASSPSLFNNEQFF. The V gene is TRBV28, the J gene TRBJ2-1; D is possibly TRBD2 (5 bases). The CDR3 extends over 14 amino acids. Trimming took off 5 bases at V and 5 bases at J, with 13 bases between the two ends. CDR1 and CDR2 from the germline V gene are MDHEN and SYDVKM.

The chain links TRBV5-6 to TRBJ1-3; D unresolved. The length of the CDR3 is 15 residues. Trimming left V 0 bases short and J 0 bases short, with 7 bases between. Germline V lookup: CDR1 SGHDT, CDR2 YYEEEE. The CDR3 DNA follows: TGTGCCAGCAGCTTGGGACTGATCTCTGGAAACACCATATATTTT. Its translation: CASSLGLISGNTIYF.

The chain combines TRBV19 with TRBJ2-3; 8 bases align to TRBD2. V was clipped by 5 bases and J by 0 bases; unmatched bases: 10. This CDR3 has 17 amino acids. Germline values: CDR1 LNHDA, CDR2 SQIVND (reference sequence). CDR3 DNA sequence: TGTGCCAGTAGTGAAGGTACTAGCGGACCTAGCACAGATACGCAGTATTTT. It translates to CASSEGTSGPSTDTQYF.

V and J are TRBV9 and TRBJ1-4; maybe TRBD1 (5 bases). Germline CDR1 reads SGDLS; CDR2 reads YYNGEE. V was trimmed by 3 bases and J by 8 bases, leaving 14 bases between them. This CDR3 comprises 14 residues. CDR3 nucleotides: TGTGCCAGCAGCGCGGGGGGGATAGGGGAAAAACTGTTTTTT. Residues: CASSAGGIGEKLFF.